This T cell receptor beta chain was captured by sequencing in a study of Tregs in tolerant kidney transplant recipients. As for the study in general: CD4+CD25+CD127- cells came from approximately three-day belatacept mixed lymphocyte reactions, some with roughly 5-day graft donor restimulation.

Clones were sequenced by immunoSEQ multiplex PCR, and TCRdb holds only the in-frame ones, with some missing. This table holds around 31,000 clones, approximately 80% found once. Trimming shortened V by 3 bases and J by 5 bases, and 4 bases separated the two germline ends. This CDR3 is built from 11 residues. CDR1 is SGHNT and CDR2 is YENEEA in the germline V gene. For this clone: What it recognizes is unknown.

The study, taken as a whole, reports: Biological reproducibility was not directly addressed in this study. Activated donor B cell expansion appeared to reveal the most relevant donor-specific TCRbeta repertoire. Validation in larger populations is needed because few patients were studied.

The chain is built from TRBV11-3 and TRBJ2-5; D gene uncertain. The clonotype was recovered from a human donor in good health. Sequencing was done on a sample of Tregs from blood cultured with allogeneic cells. The chain's CDR3 is CASSLRETQYF. Written as DNA, the CDR3 is TGTGCCAGCAGCTTGCGGGAGACCCAGTACTTC.